These 25 T cell receptor beta chains originate from one sample sequenced in a study of cytomegalovirus exposure and HLA in healthy donors. Clones were read by immunoSEQ multiplex PCR, and TCRdb kept only the in-frame ones, dropping some. Of 150,000 to 170,000 clones listed, just over 85% are singletons. The sequencing input was PBMCs. The receptors shown here come from a human donor in good health.

The rearrangement links TRBV29-1 to TRBJ1-1, with 12 bases identical to TRBD1. The CDR3 has 15 amino acids. V gave up 4 bases and J gave up 11 bases; unmatched junction bases: 14. Germline V gene data show CDR1 as SQVTM and CDR2 as ANQGSEA. CDR3 in amino acids: CSVAGTGGSSSGAFF. The DNA for the CDR3 is TGCAGCGTTGCAGGGACAGGGGGCTCTTCCTCCGGGGCTTTCTTT.

The V call is TRBV27, the J call TRBJ2-1; TRBD2 matches 11 bases. CDR3 length: 15 residues. J gave up 9 bases and V 5 bases, and 9 bases lay outside the gene matches. CDR1 and CDR2 (germline): MNHEY, SMNVEV (reference sequence). The CDR3: CASSQTSGNDGEQFF. CDR3 in DNA: TGTGCCAGCAGTCAGACTAGCGGGAATGATGGTGAGCAGTTCTTC.

V is TRBV10-3 and J is TRBJ1-1; tentatively, D is TRBD1 (5 bases). CDR3 length: 14 amino acids. Germline V CDR1 and CDR2: ENHRY, SYGVKD. Trimming left V 0 bases short and J 7 bases short, with 12 bases between. CDR3 DNA: TGTGCCATCAGTGAGTCGTTGGACACTGGTGAAGCTTTCTTT. Its protein is CAISESLDTGEAFF.

This chain uses TRBV13 with TRBJ1-2, with D perhaps matching TRBD1 (6 bases). CDR1 is PRHDT and CDR2 is FYEKMQ in the germline V gene (reference sequence). V lost 5 bases and J lost 2, with 15 bases in between. This CDR3 has 15 residues. DNA of the CDR3: TGTGCCAGCAGCATTCAGGGGCGCCCCAACTATGGCTACACCTTC. It codes for CASSIQGRPNYGYTF. Based on the CDR3 plus reference TRBV13 and TRBJ1-2, the full variable domain is AAGVIQSPRHLIKEKRETATLKCYPIPRHDTVYWYQQGPGQDPQFLISFYEKMQSDKGSIPDRFSAQQFSDYHSELNMSSLELGDSALYFCASSIQGRPNYGYTFGSGTRLTVV.

V usage is TRBV5-1 and J usage is TRBJ1-4, with D unclear. The CDR3 covers 15 residues. Per germline, CDR1 SGHRS and CDR2 YFSETQ. The V end was cut by 0 bases, the J end by 8 bases, with 14 bases between. CDR3 coding DNA: TGCGCCAGCAGCTTGGATTTAGGCGGGCGAGAAAAACTGTTTTTT. Its translation: CASSLDLGGREKLFF.

V and J are TRBV28 and TRBJ2-7; D remains ambiguous. The germline gives CDR1 MDHEN, CDR2 SYDVKM. The length of the CDR3 is 16 residues. The V and J ends lost 6 bases and 3 bases respectively, with 21 bases between them. The CDR3 protein is CASSPQGGPSIYEQYF. CDR3 bases: TGTGCCAGCAGCCCACAAGGTGGGCCCTCGATCTACGAGCAGTACTTC.

The J gene is TRBJ2-1, the V gene TRBV6-1; D might be TRBD2 (6 bases). CDR1 is MNHNS and CDR2 is SASEGT in the germline V gene. The CDR3 length is 14 residues. V lost 4 bases and J 0 bases, leaving 7 bases between the germline ends. CDR3 sequence reads: CASSAGSSYNEQFF. The CDR3 DNA reads TGTGCCAGCAGTGCCGGGAGCTCCTACAATGAGCAGTTCTTC.

The rearrangement uses TRBV4-1 and TRBJ1-3; D remains ambiguous. Trimming shortened V by 0 bases and J by 1 base, and 10 bases separated the two germline ends. The V gene's germline CDR1 is MGHRA and CDR2 YSYEKL. The length of the CDR3 is 16 residues. CDR3: CASSQDPEMSGNTIYF. The CDR3 DNA reads TGCGCCAGCAGCCAAGACCCCGAGATGTCTGGAAACACCATATATTTT.

The chain employs TRBV7-9 and TRBJ2-2; D is uncertain. This CDR3 region has 13 residues. V was clipped by 5 bases and J by 5 bases, with 9 bases between them. CDR1 is SEHNR and CDR2 is FQNEAQ in the germline V gene (reference sequence). CDR3 residues: CASSPTWTGELFF. CDR3 bases: TGTGCCAGCAGCCCCACTTGGACCGGGGAGCTGTTTTTT.

This sequence joins TRBV6-1 and TRBJ2-7; 11 bases fit TRBD2. Germline CDR1 MNHNS, CDR2 SASEGT. CDR3 size: 15 residues. V gave up 6 bases and J gave up 0 bases; unmatched junction bases: 4. In DNA form, the CDR3 reads TGTGCCAGCAGCGAGACTAGCGGGAACTCCTACGAGCAGTACTTC. Protein sequence: CASSETSGNSYEQYF.

This rearrangement joins TRBV30 to TRBJ1-1; the D gene is possibly TRBD1 (5 bases). CDR3 length: 14 amino acids. The V and J ends lost 0 bases and 3 bases respectively, with 11 bases between them. Germline V gene data show CDR1 as GTSNPN and CDR2 as SVGIG (reference sequence). The CDR3 DNA reads TGTGCCTGGAGTGTACTTCCGGGGGACACTGAAGCTTTCTTT. This sequence encodes CAWSVLPGDTEAFF.

This sequence joins TRBV27 and TRBJ1-1; D call uncertain. Germline V lookup: CDR1 MNHEY, CDR2 SMNVEV (reference sequence). The CDR3 has 16 amino acids. Between the trimmed V and J ends, which lost 5 bases and 0 bases, there was a span of 16 bases. The CDR3 is CASSAAWTGMNTEAFF. CDR3 nucleotides: TGTGCCAGCAGTGCGGCGTGGACGGGAATGAACACTGAAGCTTTCTTT.

This clone was observed once. V is TRBV2 and J is TRBJ2-7; D gene ambiguous. Per the germline V gene, CDR1 is SNHLY and CDR2 is FYNNEI. Deletions cut 2 bases from V and 5 bases from J, with 16 bases between. This CDR3 comprises 15 residues. The CDR3 region has the DNA TGTGCCAGCAGTGAATTACTGCCGATTTCAAACGAGCAGTACTTC. Amino acids: CASSELLPISNEQYF.

The chain carries TRBV30 and TRBJ2-4; 9 bases map to TRBD1. V dropped 2 bases and J dropped 3; count of bases not matched to a gene: 5. Germline V lookup: CDR1 GTSNPN, CDR2 SVGIG (reference sequence). The CDR3 contains 15 residues. The CDR3 nucleotides are TGTGCCTGGAGTTGGTGGGACAGGGACAAAAACATTCAGTACTTC. This codes for CAWSWWDRDKNIQYF.

This sequence joins TRBV28 and TRBJ2-3; no reliable D call. Between the trimmed V and J ends, which lost 7 bases and 1 base, there was a span of 12 bases. The CDR3 totals 14 residues. Germline V gives CDR1 MDHEN, CDR2 SYDVKM. The CDR3 spells CASTVARGTDTQYF. The CDR3 region has the DNA TGTGCCAGCACCGTGGCTCGGGGCACAGATACGCAGTATTTT. Complete variable domain (other parts from reference TRBV28 and TRBJ2-3): DVKVTQSSRYLVKRTGEKVFLECVQDMDHENMFWYRQDPGLGLRLIYFSYDVKMKEKGDIPEGYSVSREKKERFSLILESASTNQTSMYLCASTVARGTDTQYFGPGTRLTVL.

The chain uses TRBV6-5 and TRBJ1-1; 9 bases map to TRBD1. CDR1 and CDR2 from the germline V gene are MNHEY and SVGAGI. This CDR3 comprises 15 residues. V dropped 2 bases and J dropped 1; count of bases not matched to a gene: 2. CDR3 protein: CASSYRGQGNTEAFF. The CDR3 coding sequence is TGTGCCAGCAGTTACCGGGGACAGGGGAACACTGAAGCTTTCTTT.

This clone was counted between two and nine times. The chain employs TRBV5-1 and TRBJ2-1; unclear D gene. Germline V gives CDR1 SGHRS, CDR2 YFSETQ. The CDR3 is made up of 13 amino acids. V dropped 0 bases and J dropped 8 bases, with 9 bases sitting between them. This CDR3 reads CASSLVLLDEQFF. The CDR3 DNA is TGCGCCAGCAGCTTGGTTCTCCTCGATGAGCAGTTCTTC.

This clone was picked up one time. The J gene is TRBJ2-1, the V gene TRBV12-5, with 10 bases lining up with TRBD2. V shed 2 bases, J shed 5 bases, and the junction held 12 bases outside the gene matches. The CDR3 is 18 amino acids. Germline V CDR1 and CDR2: LGHNT, FRNRAP. The CDR3 spells CASGLLAGERRRDNEQFF. The CDR3 DNA reads as TGTGCTAGTGGTTTGCTAGCGGGAGAAAGAAGGAGGGACAATGAGCAGTTCTTC.

The rearrangement joins TRBV5-4 to TRBJ2-7; 7 nucleotides align to TRBD2. J gave up 0 bases and V 1 base, and 4 bases lay outside the gene matches. This CDR3 spans 15 amino acids. Germline values: CDR1 SGHNT, CDR2 YYREEE (reference sequence). The CDR3 coding sequence is TGTGCCAGCAGCTTGAAGAGCGGGGCCTCCTACGAGCAGTACTTC. It is translated as CASSLKSGASYEQYF.

The chain links TRBV28 to TRBJ2-3; TRBD1 matches 9 bases. V shed 5 bases and J 4 bases; nucleotides not matched to a gene: 4. Germline V gene lookup returns CDR1 MDHEN and CDR2 SYDVKM. CDR3 size: 14 residues. CDR3 sequence (DNA): TGTGCCAGCAGTCCTCGGACAGGGGCAGATACGCAGTATTTT. Translation: CASSPRTGADTQYF.

This chain links TRBV6-5 with TRBJ2-7; TRBD1 agrees at 7 bases. Germline loops: CDR1 MNHEY, CDR2 SVGAGI. J lost 4 bases, V lost 6 bases, and 9 bases had no gene match. The CDR3 consists of 14 residues. As DNA, the CDR3 is TGTGCCAGCAGCACAATCGGACAGGATTACGAGCAGTACTTC. Amino acid sequence: CASSTIGQDYEQYF.

The genes are TRBV2 and TRBJ1-1, with TRBD1 identical over 7 bases. Germline values: CDR1 SNHLY, CDR2 FYNNEI. Unmatched junction bases numbered 1, after V lost 4 bases and J lost 8 bases. CDR3 length: 11 residues. The CDR3 DNA reads as TGTGCCAGCAGTGTGGGACAGGAAGCTTTCTTT. Translating gives CASSVGQEAFF.

This chain links TRBV6-5 with TRBJ2-1; 8 nucleotides match TRBD2. The CDR3 spans 15 residues. Germline V gene lookup returns CDR1 MNHEY and CDR2 SVGAGI. Trimming took 5 bases from V and 8 from J; bases not matched to a gene: 11. The CDR3: CASSLAGLIPHEQFF. CDR3 DNA sequence: TGTGCCAGCAGTCTAGCGGGCCTCATTCCCCATGAGCAGTTCTTC.

The chain uses TRBV7-9 and TRBJ2-7; D is unresolved. The CDR3 is made up of 15 amino acids. The V end lost 2 bases, the J end lost 0 bases, and 11 bases lay between the germline ends. Germline loops: CDR1 SEHNR, CDR2 FQNEAQ (reference sequence). The CDR3 DNA is TGTGCCAGCAGCTTATATAACTACCCCTCCTACGAGCAGTACTTC. This sequence encodes CASSLYNYPSYEQYF. Full variable domain (rest looked up from reference TRBV7-9 and TRBJ2-7): DTGVSQNPRHKITKRGQNVTFRCDPISEHNRLYWYRQTLGQGPEFLTYFQNEAQLEKSRLLSDRFSAERPKGSFSTLEIQRTEQGDSAMYLCASSLYNYPSYEQYFGPGTRLTVT.

The chain links TRBV6-5 to TRBJ2-7; 9 bases align to TRBD2. Germline V CDR1 and CDR2: MNHEY, SVGAGI. The V and J ends lost 8 bases and 6 bases, in that order; junction bases with no gene match: 8. The CDR3 sequence is 13 residues long. This chain's CDR3 is CASSRGGASEQYF. As DNA, the CDR3 is TGTGCCAGCTCTCGCGGGGGGGCTTCCGAGCAGTACTTC.